Detailed here is one T cell receptor (beta chain). Germline CDR1 reads MGHRA; CDR2 reads YSYEKL. The length of the CDR3 is 15 residues. The V and J ends lost 0 bases and 5 bases, in that order; junction bases with no gene match: 5. The sample belongs to a study of blood T cell repertoires in COVID-19. The protocol was immunoSEQ multiplex PCR, while the TCRdb copy is restricted to in-frame clones and leaves out a portion. The sample shows roughly 200,000 clones, roughly 80% of them seen only once. Sequencing was carried out using peripheral blood. This TCR was recovered from an elderly woman with acute or convalescent COVID-19. The J gene is TRBJ2-3, the V gene TRBV4-1, with 7 bases that match TRBD2. The CDR3 DNA sequence: TGCGCCAGCAGCCAAGATAGGGCTAGCGGAGATACGCAGTATTTT. Translating it yields CASSQDRASGDTQYF.